The next 24 T cell receptor beta chains were all read from a single sample in a study of cytomegalovirus exposure and HLA in healthy donors. PCR primers comprised 60 Vbeta and 13 Jbeta primers. The assay was immunoSEQ multiplex PCR, and TCRdb's table has in-frame clones only and misses some. Here the sample spans 100,000 to 150,000 clones, approximately 80% being singletons. The sequencing input was PBMCs. Receptors were obtained from a man aged 45-65 years in good health and CMV-seronegative.

The V gene is TRBV11-2, the J gene TRBJ2-3; TRBD2 matches at 9 bases. This CDR3 is 17 amino acids long. Germline V lookup: CDR1 SGHAT, CDR2 FQNNGV. Losses at the gene ends were 0 bases for V and 1 base for J; bases not matched to a gene: 5. The CDR3 reads CASSLDEASGGTDTQYF. As DNA, the CDR3 is TGTGCCAGCAGCTTAGATGAGGCTAGCGGGGGCACAGATACGCAGTATTTT.

The chain couples TRBV5-4 to TRBJ2-3; TRBD1 aligns across 10 bases. Germline assignment: CDR1 SGHNT and CDR2 YYREEE (reference sequence). This CDR3 is built from 15 residues. V trimming: 4 bases; J trimming: 3 bases; junction bases outside the gene matches: 5. CDR3 region: CASSPPGQGTDTQYF. The CDR3 bases are TGTGCCAGCAGCCCACCGGGACAGGGGACAGATACGCAGTATTTT.

The V gene is TRBV6-1, the J gene TRBJ2-1, with TRBD1 as a possible D gene (6 bases). The germline CDR1 and CDR2 sequences are MNHNS and SASEGT. V shed 5 bases and J shed 0 bases, with 11 bases lying between them. This CDR3 comprises 15 residues. This chain's CDR3 is CASSPTGNSYNEQFF. CDR3 sequence (DNA): TGTGCCAGCAGTCCCACAGGGAACTCCTACAATGAGCAGTTCTTC.

The CDR3 sequence is CASSLREGAQYEQYF. DNA of the CDR3: TGTGCCAGCAGCTTAAGAGAGGGGGCGCAGTACGAGCAGTACTTC. The chain couples TRBV7-9 to TRBJ2-7; 7 positions agree with TRBD1. Germline V gives CDR1 SEHNR, CDR2 FQNEAQ (reference sequence). Trimming cost V 2 bases and J 4 bases; bases outside gene matches: 8. The CDR3 is 15 amino acids.

Note on this clone: Mismatch with germline at one junction end may stem from a read error. The V call is TRBV9, the J call TRBJ1-2; 12 bases map to TRBD1. In germline, CDR1 is SGDLS, CDR2 YYNGEE. The length of the CDR3 is 15 residues. The CDR3 DNA reads TGTGCCAGCAGCCAGTCCTCCGGGACAGGGGGCCCTATTGACTTC. As protein: CASSQSSGTGGPIDF.

The chain uses TRBV18 and TRBJ1-6; 8 bases map to TRBD1. V was clipped by 5 bases and J by 10 bases; unmatched bases: 7. CDR3 size: 14 residues. CDR1 and CDR2 (germline): KGHSH, LQKENI. The CDR3 loop reads CASSTDREGSPLHF. CDR3 bases: TGTGCCAGCTCAACGGACAGGGAAGGCTCACCCCTCCACTTT.

The V gene is TRBV6-5, the J gene TRBJ1-1; 8 nucleotides agree with TRBD1. With 5 bases clipped from V and 2 bases from J, the junction kept 7 bases outside the gene matches. CDR3 length: 15 amino acids. Looked up from germline, CDR1 is MNHEY and CDR2 is SVGAGI. The chain's CDR3 is CASSKRDRGNTEAFF. In DNA, the CDR3 is TGTGCCAGCAGTAAACGCGACAGGGGAAACACTGAAGCTTTCTTT.

CDR3 protein: CASSDTPRNQPQHF. The CDR3 DNA reads as TGTGCCAGCAGTGATACCCCCAGAAATCAGCCCCAGCATTTT. V usage is TRBV2 and J usage is TRBJ1-5; D gene uncertain. Trimming took 3 bases from V and 4 from J, leaving 10 bases between them. CDR3 length: 14 amino acids. Germline V gene sequence: CDR1 SNHLY, CDR2 FYNNEI.

The chain recombines TRBV5-1 with TRBJ1-1, with D possibly TRBD1 on 5 matching bases. The germline V and J ends were trimmed by 5 bases and 0 bases, with 14 bases remaining between them. The CDR3 is 15 amino acids. Looked up from germline, CDR1 is SGHRS and CDR2 is YFSETQ. As DNA, the CDR3 is TGCGCCAGCAGTGCGGGGCTAGGATTGAACACTGAAGCTTTCTTT. Amino acid sequence: CASSAGLGLNTEAFF.

This clone was found a few times. The rearrangement uses TRBV2 and TRBJ2-5; 7 nucleotides match TRBD2. Germline lookup yields CDR1 SNHLY and CDR2 FYNNEI. V dropped 11 bases and J dropped 5; count of bases not matched to a gene: 14. CDR3 size: 14 residues. The CDR3 here is CAWKWGSSGETQYF. Written as DNA, the CDR3 is TGTGCCTGGAAGTGGGGGAGTAGCGGGGAGACCCAGTACTTC.

The chain employs TRBV18 and TRBJ1-1; no clear D. Germline CDR1 is KGHSH and CDR2 is LQKENI. V was trimmed by 4 bases and J by 0 bases, leaving 9 bases between them. The CDR3 contains 14 residues. This chain's CDR3 is CASSLARMNTEAFF. In nucleotides, the CDR3 is TGTGCCAGCTCACTTGCCAGAATGAACACTGAAGCTTTCTTT.

V usage is TRBV5-4 and J usage is TRBJ2-1, with D perhaps matching TRBD1 (6 bases). CDR1 is SGHNT and CDR2 is YYREEE in the germline V gene (reference sequence). The germline V and J ends were trimmed by 4 bases and 4 bases, with 18 bases remaining between them. CDR3 length: 16 residues. CDR3 residues: CASSPTAGTPYNEQFF. The CDR3 DNA follows: TGTGCCAGCAGCCCTACGGCCGGGACACCTTACAATGAGCAGTTCTTC.

The V gene is TRBV19, the J gene TRBJ1-3, with 7 nucleotides matching TRBD1. The ends lost 3 bases at V and 1 base at J; junction bases unmatched: 3. This CDR3 contains 15 residues. Germline CDR1 reads LNHDA; CDR2 reads SQIVND (reference sequence). The CDR3, as DNA: TGTGCCAGTAGTATCACAGGGGAATCTGGAAACACCATATATTTT. Translated: CASSITGESGNTIYF.

This chain connects TRBV6-5 to TRBJ1-2; D is unclear. Germline loops: CDR1 MNHEY, CDR2 SVGAGI. The CDR3 is 13 amino acids. Trimming left V 2 bases short and J 5 bases short, with 9 bases between. In nucleotides, the CDR3 is TGTGCCAGCAGTTACGGTCAGGAATATGGCTACACCTTC. Its translation: CASSYGQEYGYTF.

The V gene is TRBV2, the J gene TRBJ2-7, with 12 positions matching TRBD1. This CDR3 contains 14 residues. V shed 10 bases and J 6 bases; nucleotides not matched to a gene: 10. The V gene's germline CDR1 is SNHLY and CDR2 FYNNEI. The CDR3 coding sequence is TGTGCCACCGTTCCGGGACAGGGGGCCCTCGAGCAGTACTTC. Translated: CATVPGQGALEQYF.

The CDR3 DNA sequence: TGTGCCGGACTGGGACTAGCCGAGACCTACGAGCAGTACTTC. It codes for CAGLGLAETYEQYF. This chain connects TRBV6-5 to TRBJ2-7; 9 positions agree with TRBD2. The germline CDR1 and CDR2 sequences are MNHEY and SVGAGI. V was clipped by 11 bases and J by 2 bases; unmatched bases: 10. The CDR3 is 14 residues long.

The chain is built from TRBV2 and TRBJ2-3, with 9 bases identical to TRBD1. After removal of 3 bases from V and 6 bases from J, the junction contained 10 bases not matched to a gene. From germline, CDR1 is SNHLY and CDR2 FYNNEI. The CDR3 sequence is 16 residues long. CDR3 loop: CASSDSRTGVWDTQYF. CDR3 DNA: TGTGCCAGCAGTGATAGCCGGACAGGGGTCTGGGATACGCAGTATTTT.

This chain connects TRBV18 to TRBJ2-7, with a weak D call TRBD1 (6 bases). CDR1 KGHSH and CDR2 LQKENI come from the germline V gene. The CDR3 is made up of 15 amino acids. Trimming left V 3 bases short and J 5 bases short, with 17 bases between. CDR3 loop: CASSPGTPVSHEQYV. Here the CDR3 DNA reads TGTGCCAGCTCACCTGGGACACCGGTATCCCACGAGCAGTACGTC.

The rearrangement joins TRBV29-1 to TRBJ2-7; TRBD1 matches at 7 bases. This CDR3 has 13 residues. Unmatched junction bases numbered 6, after V lost 6 bases and J lost 1 base. The germline CDR1 and CDR2 sequences are SQVTM and ANQGSEA. This CDR3 reads CSVRTGVSYEQYF. The CDR3 DNA reads as TGCAGCGTCCGGACAGGAGTTTCCTACGAGCAGTACTTC.

This clone was seen a handful of times. The chain is built from TRBV7-2 and TRBJ2-2; 9 nucleotides align to TRBD1. The V gene end was trimmed by 5 bases and the J gene end by 6 bases; junction bases not matched to a gene: 10. CDR1 and CDR2 (germline): SGHTA, FQGNSA. The length of the CDR3 is 16 residues. CDR3 bases: TGTGCCAGCAGCCCCGGACAGGGGAGGGGCCCCGGGGAGCTGTTTTTT. It codes for CASSPGQGRGPGELFF.

This clone occurred a few times. This chain connects TRBV5-4 to TRBJ1-6; maybe TRBD1 (6 bases). This CDR3 has 15 amino acids. The V gene's germline CDR1 is SGHNT and CDR2 YYREEE (reference sequence). The germline V and J ends were trimmed by 4 bases and 5 bases, with 13 bases remaining between them. CDR3 amino acids: CASSAGDTNNSPLHF. As DNA, the CDR3 is TGTGCCAGCAGCGCTGGGGACACAAATAATTCACCCCTCCACTTT. The full variable domain, with the rest looked up from reference TRBV5-4 and TRBJ1-6, is ETGVTQSPTHLIKTRGQQVTLRCSSQSGHNTVSWYQQALGQGPQFIFQYYREEENGRGNFPPRFSGLQFPNYSSELNVNALELDDSALYLCASSAGDTNNSPLHFGNGTRLTVT.

This chain connects TRBV4-3 to TRBJ1-2, with no clear D. The V gene's germline CDR1 is LGHNA and CDR2 YSLEER. The V and J ends lost 3 bases and 2 bases respectively, with 10 bases between them. CDR3 length: 14 residues. In nucleotides, the CDR3 is TGCGCCAGCAGCCAGACATTACGCAACTATGGCTACACCTTC. Amino acid sequence: CASSQTLRNYGYTF.

This clone was seen more than once but under ten times. V is TRBV4-3 and J is TRBJ2-1, with D tentatively TRBD1 (7 bases). The CDR3 consists of 15 residues. The germline V and J ends were trimmed by 3 bases and 6 bases, with 15 bases remaining between them. The V gene's germline CDR1 is LGHNA and CDR2 YSLEER. CDR3 region: CASSHPGDSSNEQFF. The DNA of the CDR3 is TGCGCCAGCAGCCACCCGGGGGACAGTAGCAATGAGCAGTTCTTC.

This clone was counted once. The rearrangement links TRBV28 to TRBJ2-7, with 8 bases matching TRBD1. The CDR3 runs 13 residues. Germline trimming cut 4 bases from V and 6 bases from J; bases unmatched to any gene: 5. Germline CDR1 reads MDHEN; CDR2 reads SYDVKM. The CDR3 region has the DNA TGTGCCAGCAGTTCCGGACAGGGAACCGAGCAGTACGTC. Protein product: CASSSGQGTEQYV.